This is a list of T cell receptor beta chains from one sample in a study of cytomegalovirus exposure and HLA in healthy donors. Assay used: immunoSEQ multiplex PCR; TCRdb lists only in-frame clones, some missing. The data hold about 70,000 clones, with about 73% observed a single time. Material: PBMCs. The receptors were gathered from a woman in her sixties or seventies in good health and CMV-seropositive. The CDR3 runs from the conserved cysteine through the conserved F or W. A D gene is named only where the DNA matches it firmly.

15	TRBV5-5	TRBJ1-1	NA	CASRSMGGQVTEAFF
15	TRBV10-1	TRBJ2-5	NA	CASSSVRGGQETQYF
13	TRBV27	TRBJ2-7	TRBD1	CASRTGVSYEQYF
13	TRBV5-1	TRBJ1-2	NA	CASTDNSGSGYTF
14	TRBV7-9	TRBJ1-6	NA	CAGSLDQGNSPLHF
14	TRBV12-5	TRBJ2-3	NA	CASGLAGSTDTQYF
14	TRBV7-7	TRBJ2-5	NA	CASSLGRGSETQYF
17	TRBV18	TRBJ2-3	TRBD2	CASSPPGAGGSTDTQYF
14	TRBV14	TRBJ1-2	NA	CASSPRSGNYGYTF
15	TRBV5-1	TRBJ1-4	TRBD1	CASSTTGEKNEKLFF
13	TRBV13	TRBJ1-2	NA	CASSRESNYGYTF
14	TRBV6-1	TRBJ2-3	TRBD2	CASSEREGPDTQYF
10	TRBV6-6	TRBJ2-1	NA	CASSSQRQFF
15	TRBV4-1	TRBJ1-2	NA	CASSQGRKGNYGYTF
15	TRBV30	TRBJ2-3	NA	CAWSVRGRGSDTQYF
16	TRBV18	TRBJ2-3	NA	CASSPNRGSRTDTQYF
15	TRBV6-6	TRBJ2-7	TRBD1	CASSYGGTGNYEQYF
15	TRBV2	TRBJ2-1	NA	CASSEEGVIGNEQFF
16	TRBV6-1	TRBJ2-7	NA	CASSEALFTRSYEQYF
12	TRBV30	TRBJ1-2	NA	CAWSQAGYGYTF
13	TRBV7-3	TRBJ2-2	NA	CASSLLNTGELFF
12	TRBV7-6	TRBJ2-1	NA	CASSLVVSEQFF
16	TRBV30	TRBJ1-1	NA	CAWSPAGALGSTEAFF
13	TRBV18	TRBJ1-1	TRBD1	CASSEDRGLGAFF
13	TRBV30	TRBJ1-1	TRBD1	CAWSTTGERRAFF
16	TRBV9	TRBJ2-3	NA	CASSKNQGLVTDTQYF
15	TRBV23-1	TRBJ1-5	TRBD1	CASRPGTGSNQPQHF
15	TRBV6-1	TRBJ1-5	NA	CASSGGMGGNKPQHF
13	TRBV30	TRBJ2-4	NA	CAWADIAKNIQYF
14	TRBV7-3	TRBJ2-1	NA	CASSSPQLANEQFF
12	TRBV6-1	TRBJ1-1	NA	CASTRSGGRTFF
13	TRBV19	TRBJ2-7	NA	CASSTGFTYEQYF
17	TRBV5-6	TRBJ2-3	NA	CASSKPRGLLSTDTQYF
12	TRBV28	TRBJ1-1	NA	CASSLRGNSAFF
16	TRBV9	TRBJ1-3	TRBD1	CASSDGQGSRRNTIYF
14	TRBV9	TRBJ2-2	NA	CASGSAGNTGELFF
11	TRBV2	TRBJ2-1	NA	CASSTSNEQFF
15	TRBV29-1	TRBJ2-3	TRBD2	CSVRGLAGVLDTQYF
15	TRBV30	TRBJ2-2	NA	CAWSMGQAHTGELFF
15	TRBV5-1	TRBJ2-2	TRBD2	CASSSRTSGTGELFF
16	TRBV5-1	TRBJ2-3	NA	CASSLSPPQGTDTQYF
13	TRBV18	TRBJ1-5	NA	CASSPAGNQPQHF
12	TRBV30	TRBJ1-1	NA	CAWSFGSTEAFF
16	TRBV6-6	TRBJ2-4	TRBD1	CASSLGQGRGQNIQYF
19	TRBV30	TRBJ1-1	TRBD1	CAWSIQRGDRGRGRTEAFF